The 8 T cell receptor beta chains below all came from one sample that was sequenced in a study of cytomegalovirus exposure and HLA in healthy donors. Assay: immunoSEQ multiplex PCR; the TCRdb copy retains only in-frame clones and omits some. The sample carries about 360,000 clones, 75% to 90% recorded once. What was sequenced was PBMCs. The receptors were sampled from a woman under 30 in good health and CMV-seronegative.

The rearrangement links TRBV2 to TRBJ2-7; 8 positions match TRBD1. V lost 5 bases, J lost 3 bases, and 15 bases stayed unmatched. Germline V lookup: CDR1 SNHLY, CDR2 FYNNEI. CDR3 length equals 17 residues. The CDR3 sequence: CASSHQTRGLLFYEQYF. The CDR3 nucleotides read TGTGCCAGCAGTCATCAGACCAGGGGGCTACTTTTCTACGAGCAGTACTTC.

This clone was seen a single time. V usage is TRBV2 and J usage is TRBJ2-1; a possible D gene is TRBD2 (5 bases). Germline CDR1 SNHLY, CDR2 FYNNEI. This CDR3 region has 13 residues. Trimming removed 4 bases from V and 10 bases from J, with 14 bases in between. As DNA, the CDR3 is TGTGCCAGCAGTGGGACTCCCCTGGGGGAGCAGTTCTTC. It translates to CASSGTPLGEQFF. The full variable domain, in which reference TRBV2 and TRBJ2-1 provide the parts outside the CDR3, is EPEVTQTPSHQVTQMGQEVILRCVPISNHLYFYWYRQILGQKVEFLVSFYNNEISEKSEIFDDQFSVERPDGSNFTLKIRSTKLEDSAMYFCASSGTPLGEQFFGPGTRLTVL.

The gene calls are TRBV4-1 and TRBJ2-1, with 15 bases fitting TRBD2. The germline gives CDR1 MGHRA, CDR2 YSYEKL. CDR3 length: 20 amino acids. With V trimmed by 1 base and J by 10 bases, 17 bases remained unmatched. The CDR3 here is CASSQARGLAGGRQGEEQFF. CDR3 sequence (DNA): TGCGCCAGCAGCCAAGCGAGGGGACTAGCGGGGGGCCGGCAGGGTGAGGAGCAGTTCTTC.

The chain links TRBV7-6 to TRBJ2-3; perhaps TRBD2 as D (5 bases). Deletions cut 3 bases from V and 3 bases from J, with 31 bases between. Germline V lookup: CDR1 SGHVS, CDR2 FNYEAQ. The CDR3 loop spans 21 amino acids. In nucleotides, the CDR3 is TGTGCCAGCAGCTTGAACTGGGTAGGGAGATGGTGGGCAACCGGTACAGATACGCAGTATTTT. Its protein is CASSLNWVGRWWATGTDTQYF.

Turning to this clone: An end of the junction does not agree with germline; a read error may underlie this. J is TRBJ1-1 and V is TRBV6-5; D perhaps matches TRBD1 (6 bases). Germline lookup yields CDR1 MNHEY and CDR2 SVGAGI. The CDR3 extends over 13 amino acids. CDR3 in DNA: TGTGCCAGCAGTTACTCGACGCAGGGGATTCGGCAATTT. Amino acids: CASSYSTQGIRQF.

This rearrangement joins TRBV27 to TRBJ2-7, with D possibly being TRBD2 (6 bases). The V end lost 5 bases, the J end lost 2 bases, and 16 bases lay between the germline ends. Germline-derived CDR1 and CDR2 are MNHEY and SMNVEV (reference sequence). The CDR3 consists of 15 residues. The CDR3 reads CASSPRLVGAYEQYF. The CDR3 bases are TGTGCCAGCAGTCCTCGACTAGTCGGCGCCTACGAGCAGTACTTC.

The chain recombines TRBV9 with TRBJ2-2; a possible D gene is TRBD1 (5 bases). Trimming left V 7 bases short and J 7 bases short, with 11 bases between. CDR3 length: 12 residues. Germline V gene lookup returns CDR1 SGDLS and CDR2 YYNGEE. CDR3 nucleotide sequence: TGTGCCAGCGTGGGGCTAAACGGGGAGCTGTTTTTT. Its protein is CASVGLNGELFF.

The CDR3 here is CASSDRGTADTYEQYF. CDR3 bases: TGTGCCAGCAGTGACAGGGGAACGGCGGACACCTACGAGCAGTACTTC. The chain is built from TRBV28 and TRBJ2-7; TRBD1 aligns across 8 bases. Germline CDR1 reads MDHEN; CDR2 reads SYDVKM. V lost 5 bases and J lost 2; bases outside the gene matches: 11. The CDR3 sequence is 16 residues long.